This T cell receptor beta chain originates from a study of cytomegalovirus exposure and HLA in healthy donors. Study observations and caveats: In an earlier analysis, in about 530 donors, most V segments appeared productive either ~87% or ~30% of the time. The study carried out a later analysis of TCR beta sequences. It associated approximately 16,000 of them with specific HLA alleles at a false discovery rate of 0.05.

PCR amplification relied on 60 Vbeta primers (plus 13 Jbeta primers). Produced via immunoSEQ multiplex PCR; TCRdb's table is partial and in-frame only. This sample has about 86,000 clones, with around three quarters found just once. This clone turned up a few times. Its antigen is undetermined. Sequenced input: PBMCs. This receptor was obtained from a man aged 55 to 70 in good health and CMV-seronegative.

CDR3 nucleotide sequence: TGTGCCAGTAGTATAGGGAGGGGCAGCCAGAACACTGAAGCTTTCTTT. This encodes CASSIGRGSQNTEAFF. The chain uses TRBV19 and TRBJ1-1; a weak D match, TRBD1 (5 bases). The CDR3 has 16 amino acids. From germline, CDR1 is LNHDA and CDR2 SQIVND (reference sequence). V was pared by 1 base and J by 1 base, with 13 bases between.